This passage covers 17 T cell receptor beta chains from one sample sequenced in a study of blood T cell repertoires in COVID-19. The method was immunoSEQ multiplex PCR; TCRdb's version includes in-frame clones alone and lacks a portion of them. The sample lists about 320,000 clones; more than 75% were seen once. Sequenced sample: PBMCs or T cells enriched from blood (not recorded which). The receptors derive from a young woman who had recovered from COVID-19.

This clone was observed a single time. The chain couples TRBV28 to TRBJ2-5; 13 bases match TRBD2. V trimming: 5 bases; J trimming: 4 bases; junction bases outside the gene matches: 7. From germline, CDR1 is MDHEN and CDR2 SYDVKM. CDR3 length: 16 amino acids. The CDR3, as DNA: TGTGCCAGCAGTCCAGGGACTAGCGGGAAGAGAGAGACCCAGTACTTC. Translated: CASSPGTSGKRETQYF.

CDR3 DNA: TGTGCCAGCAGTTACCCGACCAGGGTTCAGCCCCAGCATTTT. Amino acid sequence: CASSYPTRVQPQHF. This chain uses TRBV6-2 or TRBV6-3 with TRBJ1-5, with D possibly matching TRBD1 (5 bases). Trimming removed 2 bases at V and 6 bases at J, with 11 bases between. Germline V gene sequence: CDR1 MNHEY, CDR2 SVGEGT. The CDR3 runs to 14 residues.

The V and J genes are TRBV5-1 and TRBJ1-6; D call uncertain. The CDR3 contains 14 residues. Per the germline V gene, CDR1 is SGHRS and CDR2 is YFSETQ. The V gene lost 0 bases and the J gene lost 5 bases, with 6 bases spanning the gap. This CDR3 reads CASSLVQNNSPLHF. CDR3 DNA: TGCGCCAGCAGCTTGGTTCAGAATAATTCACCCCTCCACTTT.

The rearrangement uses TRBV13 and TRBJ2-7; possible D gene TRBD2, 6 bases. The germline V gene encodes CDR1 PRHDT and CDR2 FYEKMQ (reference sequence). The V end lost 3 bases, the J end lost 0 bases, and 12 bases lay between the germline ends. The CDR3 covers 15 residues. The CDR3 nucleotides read TGTGCCAGCAGCTTCCGGGACTCAAGCTCCTACGAGCAGTACTTC. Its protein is CASSFRDSSSYEQYF.

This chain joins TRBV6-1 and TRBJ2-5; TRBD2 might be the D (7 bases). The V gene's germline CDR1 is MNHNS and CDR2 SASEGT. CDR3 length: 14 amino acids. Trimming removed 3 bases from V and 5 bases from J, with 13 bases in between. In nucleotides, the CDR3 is TGTGCCAGCAGTGAGGGTGGGGGGGCTGAGACCCAGTACTTC. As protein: CASSEGGGAETQYF.

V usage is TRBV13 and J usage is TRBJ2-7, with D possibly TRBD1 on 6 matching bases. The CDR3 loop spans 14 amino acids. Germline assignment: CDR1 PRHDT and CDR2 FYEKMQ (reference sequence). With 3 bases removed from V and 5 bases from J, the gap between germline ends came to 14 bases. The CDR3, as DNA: TGTGCCAGCAGCTTCGAGGACAGAGGCCACGAGCAGTACTTC. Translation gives CASSFEDRGHEQYF.

The CDR3 DNA reads TGTGCCAGTCAGACCCGGGGACAGCCCTACGAGCAGTACTTC. It encodes CASQTRGQPYEQYF. The rearrangement links TRBV19 to TRBJ2-7, with 7 bases lining up with TRBD1. The CDR3 contains 14 residues. The junction had 9 bases not matched to a gene; V was cut back by 8 bases and J by 2 bases. Germline-derived CDR1 and CDR2 are LNHDA and SQIVND (reference sequence).

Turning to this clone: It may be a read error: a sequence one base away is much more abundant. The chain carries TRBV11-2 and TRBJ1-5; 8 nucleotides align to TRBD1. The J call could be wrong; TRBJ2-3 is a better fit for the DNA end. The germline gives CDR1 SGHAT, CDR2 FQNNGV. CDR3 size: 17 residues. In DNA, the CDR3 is TGTGCCAGCAGCCCGGGAACGGACAGGGACAGCAATCAGCCCCAGTATTTT. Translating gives CASSPGTDRDSNQPQYF.

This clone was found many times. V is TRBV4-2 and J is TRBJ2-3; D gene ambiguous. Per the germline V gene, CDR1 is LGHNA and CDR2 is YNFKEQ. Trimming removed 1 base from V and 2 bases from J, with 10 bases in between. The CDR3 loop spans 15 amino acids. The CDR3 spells CASSQGLGSTDTQYF. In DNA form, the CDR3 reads TGTGCCAGCAGCCAAGGTCTCGGGTCCACAGATACGCAGTATTTT.

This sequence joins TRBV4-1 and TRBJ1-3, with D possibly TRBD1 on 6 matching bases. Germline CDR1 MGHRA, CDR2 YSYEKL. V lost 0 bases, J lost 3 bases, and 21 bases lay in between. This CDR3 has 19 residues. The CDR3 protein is CASSQEPSGRGRYGNTIYF. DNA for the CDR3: TGCGCCAGCAGCCAAGAACCCTCCGGGCGGGGGCGGTATGGAAACACCATATATTTT.

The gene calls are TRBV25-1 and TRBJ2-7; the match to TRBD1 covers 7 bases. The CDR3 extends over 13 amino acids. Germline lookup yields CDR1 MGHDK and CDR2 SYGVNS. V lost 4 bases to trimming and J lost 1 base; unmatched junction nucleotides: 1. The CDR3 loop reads CASSGQGSYEQYF. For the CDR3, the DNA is TGTGCCAGCAGTGGACAGGGTTCCTACGAGCAGTACTTC.

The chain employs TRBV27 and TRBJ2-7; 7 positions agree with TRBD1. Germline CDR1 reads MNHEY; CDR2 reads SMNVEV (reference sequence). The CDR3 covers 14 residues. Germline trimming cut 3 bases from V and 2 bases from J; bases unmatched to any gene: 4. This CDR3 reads CASSLGTEPYEQYF. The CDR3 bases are TGTGCCAGCAGTTTGGGGACAGAACCCTACGAGCAGTACTTC.

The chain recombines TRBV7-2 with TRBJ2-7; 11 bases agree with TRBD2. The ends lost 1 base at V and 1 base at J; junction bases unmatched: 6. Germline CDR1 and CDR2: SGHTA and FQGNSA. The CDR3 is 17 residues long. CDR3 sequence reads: CASSLVGGLADSYEQYF. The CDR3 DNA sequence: TGTGCCAGCAGCTTAGTCGGGGGACTAGCGGATTCCTACGAGCAGTACTTC.

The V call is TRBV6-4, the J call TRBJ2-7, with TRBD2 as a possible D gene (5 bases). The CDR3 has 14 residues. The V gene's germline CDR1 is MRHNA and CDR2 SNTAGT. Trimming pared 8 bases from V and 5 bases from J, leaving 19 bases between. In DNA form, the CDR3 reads TGTGCCAGCGGTGGTACGGGGTATTCTCACGAGCAGTACTTC. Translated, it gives CASGGTGYSHEQYF.

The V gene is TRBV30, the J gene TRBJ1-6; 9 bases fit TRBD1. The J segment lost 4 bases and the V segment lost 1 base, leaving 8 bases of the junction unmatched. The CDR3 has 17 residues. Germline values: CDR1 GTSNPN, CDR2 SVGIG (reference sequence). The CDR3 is CAWSGGRTGDYNSPLHF. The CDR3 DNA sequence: TGTGCCTGGAGTGGTGGGAGGACAGGGGATTATAATTCACCCCTCCACTTT.

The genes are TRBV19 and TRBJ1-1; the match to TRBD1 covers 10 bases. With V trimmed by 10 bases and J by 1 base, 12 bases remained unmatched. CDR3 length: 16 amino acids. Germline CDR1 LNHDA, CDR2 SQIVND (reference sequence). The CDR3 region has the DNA TGTGCCACCCACTCGACAGGGGGCGCGGGGAACACTGAAGCTTTCTTT. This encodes CATHSTGGAGNTEAFF.

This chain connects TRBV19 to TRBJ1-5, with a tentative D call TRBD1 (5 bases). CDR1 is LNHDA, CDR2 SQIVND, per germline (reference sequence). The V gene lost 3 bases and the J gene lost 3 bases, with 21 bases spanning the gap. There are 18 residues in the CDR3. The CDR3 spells CASSIAGQAPGDNQPQHF. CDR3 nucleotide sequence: TGTGCCAGTAGTATCGCGGGGCAGGCCCCTGGTGACAATCAGCCCCAGCATTTT.